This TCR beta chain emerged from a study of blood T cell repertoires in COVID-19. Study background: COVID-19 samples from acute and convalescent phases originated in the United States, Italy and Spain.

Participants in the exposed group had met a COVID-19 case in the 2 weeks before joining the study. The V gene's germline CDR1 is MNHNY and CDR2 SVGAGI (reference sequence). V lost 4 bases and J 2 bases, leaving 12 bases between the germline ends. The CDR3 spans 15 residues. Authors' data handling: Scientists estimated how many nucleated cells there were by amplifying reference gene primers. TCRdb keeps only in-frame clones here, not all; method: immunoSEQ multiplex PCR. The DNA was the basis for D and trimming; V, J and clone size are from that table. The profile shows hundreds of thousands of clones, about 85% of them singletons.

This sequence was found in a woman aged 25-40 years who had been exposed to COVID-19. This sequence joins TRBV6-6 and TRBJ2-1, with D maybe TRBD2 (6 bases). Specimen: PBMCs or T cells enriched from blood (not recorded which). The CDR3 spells CASSSGGKPYNEQFF. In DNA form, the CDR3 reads TGTGCCAGCAGTTCCGGGGGAAAGCCCTACAATGAGCAGTTCTTC.